This T cell receptor beta chain stems from a study of glioma-infiltrating T cells. Overall study findings and caveats: Tissue-blood divergence was below expectation in non-neoplastic patients, above in gliomas. Tissue and blood shared very few CDR3 sequences.

Using RNA template, CDR3s of TCR alpha and beta were amplified with iRepertoire arm-PCR. Tissue mRNA or PBMC total RNA, 100-400 ng, went into one-step reverse transcription and amplification. In TCRdb, the multiplex PCR reads were re-called with MiXCR into one record per CDR3 protein. The sample has approximately 110,000 distinct CDR3 sequences, 20% to 25% seen once; the top ten hold 13% to 15%. CDR3 size: 15 residues. Per the germline V gene, CDR1 is MNHNY and CDR2 is SVGAGI (reference sequence). V lost 0 bases and J 4 bases, leaving 10 bases between the germline ends. The sample holds many counts of this clonotype. Antigen unknown.

Sequencing was done on a sample of glioma tissue, nonneoplastic brain tissue, or PBMCs (not recorded which). The chain employs TRBV6-6 and TRBJ1-5, with a tentative D call TRBD1 (6 bases). The clonotype originates from a human donor with low-grade glioma or glioblastoma, undergoing nonglioma brain surgery, or in good health (not recorded which). CDR3 sequence reads: CASSYSRGINQPQHF. The CDR3 region has the DNA TGTGCCAGCAGTTACTCGAGGGGGATAAATCAGCCCCAGCATTTT.